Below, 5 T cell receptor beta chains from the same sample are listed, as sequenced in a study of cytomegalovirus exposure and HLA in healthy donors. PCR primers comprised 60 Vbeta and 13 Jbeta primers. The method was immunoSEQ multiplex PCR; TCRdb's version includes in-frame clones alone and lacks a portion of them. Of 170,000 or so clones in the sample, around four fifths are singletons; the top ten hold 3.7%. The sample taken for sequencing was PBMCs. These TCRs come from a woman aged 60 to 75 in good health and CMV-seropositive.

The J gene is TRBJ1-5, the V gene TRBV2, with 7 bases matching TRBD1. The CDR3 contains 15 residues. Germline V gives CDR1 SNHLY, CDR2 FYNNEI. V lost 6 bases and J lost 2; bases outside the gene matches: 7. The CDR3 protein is CASRVQGFGNQPQHF. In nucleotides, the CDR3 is TGTGCCAGCAGGGTACAGGGGTTTGGCAATCAGCCCCAGCATTTT.

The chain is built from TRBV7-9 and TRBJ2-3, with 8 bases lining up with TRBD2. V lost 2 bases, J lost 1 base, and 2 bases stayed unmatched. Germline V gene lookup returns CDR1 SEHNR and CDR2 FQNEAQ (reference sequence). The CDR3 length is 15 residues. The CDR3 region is CASSLPGLGTDTQYF. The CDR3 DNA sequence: TGTGCCAGCAGCTTACCGGGACTAGGCACAGATACGCAGTATTTT.

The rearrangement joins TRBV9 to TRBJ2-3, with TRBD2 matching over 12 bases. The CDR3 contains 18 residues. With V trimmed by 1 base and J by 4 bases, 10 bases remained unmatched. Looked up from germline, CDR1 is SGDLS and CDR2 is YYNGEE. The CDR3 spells CASSVYALAGGIADTQYF. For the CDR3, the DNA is TGTGCCAGCAGCGTATACGCGCTAGCGGGAGGGATCGCAGATACGCAGTATTTT.

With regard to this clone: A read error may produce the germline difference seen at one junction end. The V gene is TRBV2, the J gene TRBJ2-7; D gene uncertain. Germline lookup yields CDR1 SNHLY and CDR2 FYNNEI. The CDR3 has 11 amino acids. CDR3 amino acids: CASSEGVRWSF. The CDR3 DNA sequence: TGTGCCAGCAGTGAAGGGGTTCGATGGAGCTTC.

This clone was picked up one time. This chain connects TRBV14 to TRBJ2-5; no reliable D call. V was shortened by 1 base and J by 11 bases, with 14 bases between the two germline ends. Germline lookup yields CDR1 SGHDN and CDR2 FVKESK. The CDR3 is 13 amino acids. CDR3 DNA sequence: TGTGCCAGCAGCCAAGGACTCGGCAGAGAGCAGTACTTC. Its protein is CASSQGLGREQYF.